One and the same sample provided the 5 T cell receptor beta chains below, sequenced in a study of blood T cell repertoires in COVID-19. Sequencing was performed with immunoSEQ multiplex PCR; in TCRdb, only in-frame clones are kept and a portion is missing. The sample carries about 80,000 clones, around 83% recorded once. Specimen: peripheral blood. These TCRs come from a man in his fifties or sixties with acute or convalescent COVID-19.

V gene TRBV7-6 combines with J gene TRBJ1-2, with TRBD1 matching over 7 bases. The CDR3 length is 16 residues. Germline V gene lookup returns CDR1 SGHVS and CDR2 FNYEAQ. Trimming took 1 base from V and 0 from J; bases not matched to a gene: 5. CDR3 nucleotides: TGTGCCAGCAGCTTAGGGCCCCAGGGGGCTAACTATGGCTACACCTTC. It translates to CASSLGPQGANYGYTF.

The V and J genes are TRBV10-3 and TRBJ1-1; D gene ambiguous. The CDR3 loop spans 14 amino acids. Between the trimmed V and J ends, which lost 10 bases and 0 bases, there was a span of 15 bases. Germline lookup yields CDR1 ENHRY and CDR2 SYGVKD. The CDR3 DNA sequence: TGTGCCACGAAACTCCGGGATTTGAACACTGAAGCTTTCTTT. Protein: CATKLRDLNTEAFF.

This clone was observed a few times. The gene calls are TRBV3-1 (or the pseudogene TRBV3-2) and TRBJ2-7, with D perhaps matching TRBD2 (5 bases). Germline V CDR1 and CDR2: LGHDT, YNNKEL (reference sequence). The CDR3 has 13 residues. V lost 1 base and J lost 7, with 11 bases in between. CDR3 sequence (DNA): TGTGCCAGCAGCCAAGCCAGAGGGAGAGAGCAGTACTTC. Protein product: CASSQARGREQYF.

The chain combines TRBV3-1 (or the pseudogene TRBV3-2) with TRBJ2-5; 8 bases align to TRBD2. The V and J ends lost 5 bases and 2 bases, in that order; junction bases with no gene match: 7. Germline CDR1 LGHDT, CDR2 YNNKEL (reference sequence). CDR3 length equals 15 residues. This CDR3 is CASSNAGGVQETQYF. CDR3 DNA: TGTGCCAGCAGCAATGCGGGGGGCGTTCAAGAGACCCAGTACTTC.

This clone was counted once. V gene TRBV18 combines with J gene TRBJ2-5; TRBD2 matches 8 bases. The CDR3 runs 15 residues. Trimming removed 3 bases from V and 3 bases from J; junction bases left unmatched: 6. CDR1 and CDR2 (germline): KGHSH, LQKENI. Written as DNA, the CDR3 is TGTGCCAGCTCACCCGGGATGGGACTAGAAGAGACCCAGTACTTC. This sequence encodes CASSPGMGLEETQYF.